This entry is about one T cell receptor (beta chain). Antigen: not known. This record comes from a study of radiotherapy plus CTLA-4 blockade in lung cancer. For the study at large: The study recorded objective responses in roughly a sixth of patients and disease control in under 35%.

Study-wide findings and caveats: Early clonal dynamics of blood T cells, together with interferon-beta, were reported as the best response predictor. Expansion in blood of tumor-derived TCR clones was seen after radiotherapy plus ipilimumab.

Profiling relied on immunoSEQ multiplex PCR, and the TCRdb table lists in-frame clones only, not all of them. The sample has tens of thousands of clones, roughly three quarters seen once. Germline CDR1 MNHEY, CDR2 SVGAGI. This CDR3 has 15 residues. V lost 7 bases and J lost 0, with 10 bases in between. Chemo-refractory metastatic non-small-cell lung cancer patients were treated with focal radiation plus CTLA-4 blockade with ipilimumab. This specimen was peripheral blood, taken from a patient treated with radiotherapy plus ipilimumab. V usage is TRBV6-5 and J usage is TRBJ2-6, with a possible D match to TRBD1 (5 bases). This receptor was taken from a human donor with non-small cell lung cancer whose response to radiotherapy plus ipilimumab could not be evaluated. Some clones in this sample may be carry-over from other donors' samples. The CDR3 coding sequence is TGTGCCAGCACTACCGACAGCTCTGGGGCCAACGTCCTGACTTTC. It yields the protein CASTTDSSGANVLTF.